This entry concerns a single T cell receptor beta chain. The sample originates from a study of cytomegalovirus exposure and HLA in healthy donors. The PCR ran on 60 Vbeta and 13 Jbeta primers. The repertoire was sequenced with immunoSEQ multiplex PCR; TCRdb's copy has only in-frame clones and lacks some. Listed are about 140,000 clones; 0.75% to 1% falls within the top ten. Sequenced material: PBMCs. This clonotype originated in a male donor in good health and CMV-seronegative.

CDR3 DNA sequence: TGTGCCAGCAGTCGGACAGACAGCAATCAGCCCCAGCATTTT. Protein: CASSRTDSNQPQHF. The chain has TRBV6-5 and TRBJ1-5; D perhaps matches TRBD1 (6 bases). Germline lookup yields CDR1 MNHEY and CDR2 SVGAGI. CDR3 length equals 14 residues. The germline V and J ends were trimmed by 5 bases and 1 base, with 9 bases remaining between them.